The 9 T cell receptor beta chains presented below share a single source sample, sequenced in a study of cytomegalovirus exposure and HLA in healthy donors. Vbeta (60) and Jbeta (13) primers were used in the PCR. Clones were sequenced by immunoSEQ multiplex PCR, and TCRdb holds only the in-frame ones, with some missing. The sample holds some 200,000 clones, 80% to 85% seen once. Input material: PBMCs. The receptors were gathered from a man over 45 in good health and CMV-seronegative.

This clone has more than one count but fewer than ten. The genes are TRBV28 and TRBJ1-1; 7 positions match TRBD1. This CDR3 contains 16 residues. Looked up from germline, CDR1 is MDHEN and CDR2 is SYDVKM. The junction had 11 bases not matched to a gene; V was cut back by 6 bases and J by 1 base. The CDR3 region has the DNA TGTGCCAGCAGACCTCCCCTAGGGGGCGAGAACACTGAAGCTTTCTTT. Residues: CASRPPLGGENTEAFF.

V and J are TRBV11-3 and TRBJ2-1; D might be TRBD1 (7 bases). This CDR3 is 17 amino acids long. Deletions cut 5 bases from V and 5 bases from J, with 22 bases between. Looked up from germline, CDR1 is SGHNT and CDR2 is YENEEA. This CDR3 reads CASSTGVGGGSNNEQFF. In nucleotides, the CDR3 is TGTGCCAGCAGCACCGGAGTAGGAGGGGGCAGTAACAATGAGCAGTTCTTC.

This chain uses TRBV19 with TRBJ1-1; 10 bases agree with TRBD1. J lost 5 bases, V lost 4 bases, and 4 bases had no gene match. The CDR3 length is 14 residues. Germline V CDR1 and CDR2: LNHDA, SQIVND (reference sequence). CDR3 region: CASSTGQGETEAFF. Written as DNA, the CDR3 is TGTGCCAGTAGTACCGGACAGGGGGAAACTGAAGCTTTCTTT.

V gene TRBV12-5 combines with J gene TRBJ1-6; tentatively, D is TRBD1 (5 bases). Trimming removed 3 bases at V and 10 bases at J, with 13 bases between. This CDR3 has 14 residues. CDR1 is LGHNT, CDR2 FRNRAP, per germline. CDR3 loop: CASGFGRGNSPLHF. CDR3 nucleotide sequence: TGTGCTAGTGGTTTTGGGCGGGGGAACTCACCCCTCCACTTT.

The rearrangement joins TRBV5-1 to TRBJ2-2; no definite D call. This CDR3 region has 16 residues. Germline V lookup: CDR1 SGHRS, CDR2 YFSETQ. Between the trimmed V and J ends, which lost 0 bases and 2 bases, there was a span of 11 bases. The CDR3 sequence is CASSLAPQDNTGELFF. CDR3 DNA sequence: TGCGCCAGCAGCTTGGCCCCTCAGGATAACACCGGGGAGCTGTTTTTT. Using reference TRBV5-1 and TRBJ2-2 for the parts outside the CDR3, the full variable domain is KAGVTQTPRYLIKTRGQQVTLSCSPISGHRSVSWYQQTPGQGLQFLFEYFSETQRNKGNFPGRFSGRQFSNSRSEMNVSTLELGDSALYLCASSLAPQDNTGELFFGEGSRLTVL.

The rearrangement joins TRBV14 to TRBJ1-2; 7 bases align to TRBD1. CDR3 size: 13 residues. The V segment lost 5 bases and the J segment 4 bases; nucleotides outside the gene matches: 4. The germline V gene has CDR1 SGHDN and CDR2 FVKESK. The CDR3: CASSKGQFYGYTF. The CDR3 DNA reads as TGTGCCAGCAGCAAGGGACAGTTCTATGGCTACACCTTC.

J is TRBJ1-5 and V is TRBV18; no reliable D call. Deletions cut 6 bases from V and 4 bases from J, with 7 bases between. The germline V gene encodes CDR1 KGHSH and CDR2 LQKENI. The CDR3 loop spans 12 amino acids. The chain's CDR3 is CASSEGNQPQHF. In DNA, the CDR3 is TGTGCCAGCTCTGAGGGTAATCAGCCCCAGCATTTT.

V and J are TRBV2 and TRBJ2-5, with D tentatively TRBD1 (6 bases). V dropped 6 bases and J dropped 7 bases, with 15 bases sitting between them. The CDR3 is made up of 13 amino acids. Germline CDR1 SNHLY, CDR2 FYNNEI. The CDR3 DNA reads TGTGCCAGCAGGTGGGGGCGAGAAGGGACCCAGTACTTC. Its translation is CASRWGREGTQYF.

The chain carries TRBV5-1 and TRBJ2-3; D is ambiguous. V gave up 0 bases and J gave up 2 bases, with 10 bases separating them. The germline V gene has CDR1 SGHRS and CDR2 YFSETQ. This CDR3 has 15 residues. The CDR3, as DNA: TGCGCCAGCAGCTTGGAGTCCAGGAACACAGATACGCAGTATTTT. Its protein product is CASSLESRNTDTQYF.